This passage covers 26 T cell receptor beta chains from one sample sequenced in a study of shared clonotypes between healthy human individuals. Profiled with immunoSEQ multiplex PCR; TCRdb holds only in-frame clones, not every one. The table shows over 75,000 clones, with about 70% occurring only once. The sequenced material came from memory CD8+ T cells sorted from blood. Subset: CD45RO+ cells pooled with CCR7-negative TemRA cells. Receptor source: a man younger than 45 in good health.

CDR3: CASSFVTGGTGELFF. The DNA for the CDR3 is TGTGCCAGCAGCTTCGTGACAGGAGGCACCGGGGAGCTGTTTTTT. The chain uses TRBV7-7 and TRBJ2-2; a weak D match, TRBD1 (6 bases). This CDR3 is built from 15 residues. Germline lookup yields CDR1 SSHAT and CDR2 FNYEAQ (reference sequence). Trimming removed 3 bases from V and 4 bases from J, with 12 bases in between.

CDR3 residues: CASSPAMGYLETQYF. The CDR3 nucleotides are TGTGCCAGCAGCCCGGCTATGGGGTATCTGGAGACCCAGTACTTC. V is TRBV5-5 and J is TRBJ2-5; no reliable D call. This CDR3 spans 15 amino acids. From germline, CDR1 is SGHKS and CDR2 YYEKEE (reference sequence). Trimming removed 4 bases from V and 5 bases from J, with 18 bases in between.

This clone was recorded a few times. The chain recombines TRBV21-1 with TRBJ2-7. TRBV21-1 is assigned pseudogene status. The CDR3 spans 14 residues. CDR3 sequence: CASSHLVDTYEQYF. The CDR3 DNA reads TGTGCCAGCAGCCACCTAGTCGACACCTACGAGCAGTACTTC.

This clone was found a few times. The rearrangement joins TRBV6-5 to TRBJ1-1; TRBD1 agrees at 10 bases. Germline CDR1 MNHEY, CDR2 SVGAGI. V lost 5 bases, J lost 6 bases, and 3 bases stayed unmatched. This CDR3 spans 13 amino acids. CDR3 sequence: CASSPGQGSEAFF. For the CDR3, the DNA is TGTGCCAGCAGTCCGGGACAGGGGTCTGAAGCTTTCTTT.

This clone was found once. The chain combines TRBV5-1 with TRBJ2-7; 11 positions match TRBD2. The length of the CDR3 is 16 residues. CDR1 is SGHRS and CDR2 is YFSETQ in the germline V gene. With 4 bases clipped from V and 2 bases from J, the junction kept 8 bases outside the gene matches. Here the CDR3 DNA reads TGCGCCAGCAGCCAACCGACTAGCGGGGACCCCTACGAGCAGTACTTC. Its protein is CASSQPTSGDPYEQYF.

This rearrangement joins TRBV27 to TRBJ2-3; 8 bases match TRBD2. CDR1 is MNHEY and CDR2 is SMNVEV in the germline V gene (reference sequence). The CDR3 spans 15 residues. V was clipped by 6 bases and J by 5 bases; unmatched bases: 10. The CDR3 nucleotides are TGTGCCAGCAGACCTTCGCGGGAGGAGAGAGATACGCAGTATTTT. Its translation: CASRPSREERDTQYF.

DNA for the CDR3: TGCGCCAGCAGCAGGGAACCGGGACAGGGGGCAAACACCGGGGAGCTGTTTTTT. Protein sequence: CASSREPGQGANTGELFF. The chain joins TRBV5-1 to TRBJ2-2; 12 bases match TRBD1. The CDR3 is 18 amino acids. Germline trimming cut 4 bases from V and 2 bases from J; bases unmatched to any gene: 9. From germline, CDR1 is SGHRS and CDR2 YFSETQ.

This clone came up a few times. The chain has TRBV6-5 and TRBJ2-1; tentatively, D is TRBD2 (5 bases). V lost 2 bases, J lost 3 bases, and 14 bases lay in between. CDR1 and CDR2 (germline): MNHEY, SVGAGI. The CDR3 consists of 16 residues. CDR3 protein: CASSYRADGVYNEQFF. The DNA of the CDR3 is TGTGCCAGCAGTTACCGAGCGGACGGTGTCTACAATGAGCAGTTCTTC.

This chain connects TRBV27 to TRBJ1-5; a weak D match, TRBD1 (5 bases). The CDR3 has 13 residues. Between the trimmed V and J ends, which lost 2 bases and 5 bases, there was a span of 7 bases. Germline CDR1 is MNHEY and CDR2 is SMNVEV (reference sequence). The CDR3 spells CASSLGAYQPQHF. For the CDR3, the DNA is TGTGCCAGCAGTTTAGGGGCCTATCAGCCCCAGCATTTT.

This rearrangement joins TRBV6-4 to TRBJ1-5; 8 positions match TRBD1. The CDR3 length is 13 residues. Trimming at V came to 5 bases and at J to 7 bases, leaving 4 bases not matched to a gene. Germline lookup yields CDR1 MRHNA and CDR2 SNTAGT. CDR3 in DNA: TGTGCCAGCAGTCCAGGGGGCCGCCAGCCCCAGCATTTT. It codes for CASSPGGRQPQHF.

The chain couples TRBV15 to TRBJ1-1, with D maybe TRBD1 (6 bases). Trimming took off 3 bases at V and 2 bases at J, with 10 bases between the two ends. The germline V gene encodes CDR1 LNHNV and CDR2 YYDKDF (reference sequence). CDR3 length equals 14 residues. The CDR3 here is CATSRDSYNTEAFF. DNA for the CDR3: TGTGCCACCAGCAGGGACAGTTACAACACTGAAGCTTTCTTT.

The rearrangement links TRBV6-4 to TRBJ2-3; D is unclear. The CDR3 spans 16 residues. Trimming took off 0 bases at V and 6 bases at J, with 16 bases between the two ends. The germline V gene encodes CDR1 MRHNA and CDR2 SNTAGT. CDR3: CASSDSAWAHLDTQYF. In DNA form, the CDR3 reads TGTGCCAGCAGTGACTCGGCTTGGGCGCACCTGGATACGCAGTATTTT.

The chain couples TRBV29-1 to TRBJ1-3; TRBD1 is a possible D gene (5 bases). Germline V gene lookup returns CDR1 SQVTM and CDR2 ANQGSEA. The CDR3 is 15 amino acids. V gave up 6 bases and J gave up 0 bases, with 15 bases separating them. CDR3 nucleotide sequence: TGCAGCGTCCCAAATACAGGCGACTCTGGAAACACCATATATTTT. Translation gives CSVPNTGDSGNTIYF. The full variable domain, with the rest looked up from reference TRBV29-1 and TRBJ1-3, is SAVISQKPSRDICQRGTSLTIQCQVDSQVTMMFWYRQQPGQSLTLIATANQGSEATYESGFVIDKFPISRPNLTFSTLTVSNMSPEDSSIYLCSVPNTGDSGNTIYFGEGSWLTVV.

The V gene is TRBV5-6, the J gene TRBJ1-2, with D maybe TRBD1 (5 bases). There are 15 residues in the CDR3. Looked up from germline, CDR1 is SGHDT and CDR2 is YYEEEE. Trimming pared 3 bases from V and 6 bases from J, leaving 18 bases between. This chain's CDR3 is CASSSPGTGYHGYTF. CDR3 in DNA: TGTGCCAGCAGCTCCCCAGGGACCGGATATCATGGCTACACCTTC.

The chain uses TRBV11-2 and TRBJ2-7; 7 bases agree with TRBD1. This CDR3 has 14 amino acids. The germline gives CDR1 SGHAT, CDR2 FQNNGV. V lost 5 bases, J lost 4 bases, and 8 bases stayed unmatched. In DNA form, the CDR3 reads TGTGCCAGCAGCCAATCCGTGGACAGGTACGAGCAGTACTTC. Translation gives CASSQSVDRYEQYF.

Comments on this clone: The identical CDR3 is also encoded by other nucleotide sequences in the sample. The chain has TRBV28 and TRBJ1-2; D ambiguous. CDR3 length: 11 residues. CDR1 and CDR2 (germline): MDHEN, SYDVKM. The V gene lost 4 bases and the J gene lost 4 bases, with 4 bases spanning the gap. The CDR3 reads CASSSLYGYTF. The CDR3, as DNA: TGTGCCAGCAGTTCACTCTATGGCTACACCTTC.

The rearrangement uses TRBV6-5 and TRBJ2-2, with TRBD2 matching 8 bases. This CDR3 has 15 amino acids. Trimming removed 5 bases from V and 3 bases from J; junction bases left unmatched: 5. CDR1 MNHEY and CDR2 SVGAGI come from the germline V gene. CDR3 protein: CASSNPRGDTGELFF. CDR3 DNA sequence: TGTGCCAGCAGTAACCCGCGGGGGGACACCGGGGAGCTGTTTTTT.

The gene calls are TRBV4-1 and TRBJ1-4; D ambiguous. Deletions cut 3 bases from V and 0 bases from J, with 11 bases between. The CDR3 consists of 16 residues. The V gene's germline CDR1 is MGHRA and CDR2 YSYEKL. CDR3: CASSHGYSATNEKLFF. CDR3 coding DNA: TGCGCCAGCAGCCATGGGTACAGTGCAACTAATGAAAAACTGTTTTTT.

The table lists this clone with a count of one. The rearrangement links TRBV9 to TRBJ2-1; no definite D call. V lost 1 base to trimming and J lost 5 bases, with 10 bases between them. The V gene's germline CDR1 is SGDLS and CDR2 YYNGEE. The CDR3 has 14 residues. The CDR3 DNA is TGTGCCAGCAGCGTATACTCCCGAGACAATGAGCAGTTCTTC. This codes for CASSVYSRDNEQFF.

The chain is built from TRBV29-1 and TRBJ2-7; D is perhaps TRBD1 or TRBD2 (5 bases each). The length of the CDR3 is 12 residues. The V end was cut by 7 bases, the J end by 2 bases, with 12 bases between. Per germline, CDR1 SQVTM and CDR2 ANQGSEA. The CDR3 sequence: CSARDGAYEQYF. CDR3 DNA: TGCAGCGCCCGGGACGGGGCCTACGAGCAGTACTTC.

The chain employs TRBV6-1 and TRBJ2-7; 7 bases line up with TRBD2. The CDR3 has 15 residues. Germline CDR1 reads MNHNS; CDR2 reads SASEGT. The ends lost 2 bases at V and 9 bases at J; junction bases unmatched: 13. The CDR3 bases are TGTGCCAGCAGTGAATTTCAGGGCCTAGCGGTTGGGCAGTACTTC. Its translation: CASSEFQGLAVGQYF.

V and J are TRBV7-2 and TRBJ1-1; D remains unclear. Between the trimmed V and J ends, which lost 7 bases and 0 bases, there was a span of 12 bases. The CDR3 loop spans 14 amino acids. From germline, CDR1 is SGHTA and CDR2 FQGNSA. CDR3 bases: TGTGCCAGCACCCGTAGAGTGTTGAACACTGAAGCTTTCTTT. Amino acids: CASTRRVLNTEAFF.

The chain links TRBV19 to TRBJ2-7; perhaps TRBD2 as D (5 bases). Between the trimmed V and J ends, which lost 2 bases and 6 bases, there was a span of 11 bases. Germline CDR1 reads LNHDA; CDR2 reads SQIVND (reference sequence). This CDR3 spans 13 amino acids. CDR3 DNA sequence: TGTGCCAGTAGTATATTACTAGGAGGCGAGCAGTACTTC. This encodes CASSILLGGEQYF. The variable domain in full, with the rest retrieved from reference TRBV19 and TRBJ2-7, is DGGITQSPKYLFRKEGQNVTLSCEQNLNHDAMYWYRQDPGQGLRLIYYSQIVNDFQKGDIAEGYSVSREKKESFPLTVTSAQKNPTAFYLCASSILLGGEQYFGPGTRLTVT.

This chain uses TRBV27 with TRBJ2-3; TRBD1 or TRBD2 may be the D gene (5 bases each). This CDR3 contains 16 residues. Germline CDR1 and CDR2: MNHEY and SMNVEV (reference sequence). Trimming took 3 bases from V and 0 from J, leaving 13 bases between them. CDR3: CASSFRDGSSTDTQYF. DNA for the CDR3: TGTGCCAGCAGTTTTCGGGACGGATCTAGCACAGATACGCAGTATTTT.

The V gene is TRBV6-4, the J gene TRBJ2-1, with D perhaps being TRBD1 or TRBD2 (5 bases each). Germline V gene data show CDR1 as MRHNA and CDR2 as SNTAGT. The CDR3 is made up of 15 amino acids. The V gene lost 0 bases and the J gene lost 0 bases, with 6 bases spanning the gap. The CDR3 coding sequence is TGTGCCAGCAGTGACTCGAGGGGCTCCTACAATGAGCAGTTCTTC. Its translation is CASSDSRGSYNEQFF.

This chain connects TRBV6-6 to TRBJ2-5; the D is unclear. Trimming shortened V by 5 bases and J by 1 base, and 14 bases separated the two germline ends. The CDR3 has 15 amino acids. Germline V CDR1 and CDR2: MNHNY, SVGAGI (reference sequence). The CDR3 DNA is TGTGCCAGCAGTGGTCAAAGCGTGGCCCAAGAGACCCAGTACTTC. This encodes CASSGQSVAQETQYF.